The source of this TCR beta chain is a study of T cell responses to AZD1222 COVID-19 vaccine. Study details: Pooled in the analysis were second doses at about 4 or about 12 weeks. Overall study findings and caveats: The donor cohort was predominantly white British with a female majority, and clonal diversity may have been underestimated. Repertoires were obtained only post-peak T cell response.

The CDR3 is made up of 15 amino acids. Germline CDR1 and CDR2: MNHEY and SVGAGI. V was pared by 4 bases and J by 8 bases, with 10 bases of the junction left unmatched. On this clone: Its antigen is still unknown.

Assay: immunoSEQ multiplex PCR; the TCRdb copy retains only in-frame clones and omits some. The sample shows 120,000 or so clones, 92% of them seen only once. The source is an adult in good health. This sequence joins TRBV6-5 and TRBJ1-4, with 7 bases that match TRBD1. Material: peripheral blood, obtained on day 0 of AZD1222 vaccination. In nucleotides, the CDR3 is TGTGCCAGCAGTTCCCGACAGGGTCTTTCGGAAAAACTGTTTTTT. It codes for CASSSRQGLSEKLFF.